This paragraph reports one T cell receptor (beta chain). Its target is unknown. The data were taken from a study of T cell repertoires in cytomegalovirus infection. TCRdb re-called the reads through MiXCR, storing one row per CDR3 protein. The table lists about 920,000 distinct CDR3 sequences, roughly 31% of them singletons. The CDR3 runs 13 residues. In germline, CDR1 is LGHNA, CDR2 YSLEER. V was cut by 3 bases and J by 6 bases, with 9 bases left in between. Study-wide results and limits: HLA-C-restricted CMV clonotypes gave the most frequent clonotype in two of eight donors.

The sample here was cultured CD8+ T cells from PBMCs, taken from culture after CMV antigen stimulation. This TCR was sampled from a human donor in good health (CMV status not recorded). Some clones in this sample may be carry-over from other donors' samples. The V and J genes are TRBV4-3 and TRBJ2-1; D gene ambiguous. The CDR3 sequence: CASSHFVGNEQFF. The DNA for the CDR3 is TGCGCCAGCAGCCACTTTGTAGGCAATGAGCAGTTCTTC.